The clone carrying this TCR beta chain has more than one count but fewer than ten. Antigen unknown. This sample is part of a study of cytomegalovirus exposure and HLA in healthy donors. Study-wide results and limits: TCR beta chains numbering under 200 were designated cytomegalovirus-associated. A missense variant in DCLRE1C was later tied to TCR beta V- and J-gene trimming.

V gave up 2 bases and J gave up 9 bases, with 11 bases separating them. The CDR3 runs to 13 residues. Germline V gene sequence: CDR1 WSHSY, CDR2 SAAADI. Amplification used 60 Vbeta primers and 13 Jbeta primers. Libraries were prepared by immunoSEQ multiplex PCR; TCRdb keeps only in-frame clonotypes and omits some of them. In the table there are roughly 89,000 clones, around three fifths of which are singletons. Sequencing was performed on PBMCs. V is TRBV10-2 and J is TRBJ2-1; unclear D gene. The clonotype comes from a woman between 45 and 60 years old in good health and CMV-seropositive. CDR3 residues: CASSEATYGEQFF. CDR3 nucleotide sequence: TGCGCCAGCAGTGAGGCTACTTATGGTGAGCAGTTCTTC.